The sequence of this T cell receptor (beta chain) was determined in a study of glioma-infiltrating T cells. Using RNA template, CDR3s of TCR alpha and beta were amplified with iRepertoire arm-PCR. For one-step reverse transcription and amplification, about 85-400 ng of tissue mRNA or PBMC total RNA was used. TCRdb re-called the multiplex PCR reads through MiXCR, storing one row per CDR3 protein. The sample lists approximately 190,000 distinct CDR3 sequences; 32% were seen once. This clonotype was counted a few times. As yet, its antigen is unknown. V was shortened by 4 bases and J by 0 bases, with 12 bases between the two germline ends. The CDR3 sequence is 15 residues long. In germline, CDR1 is SGHRS, CDR2 YFSETQ. Study observations and caveats: Very few CDR3 sequences were shared between tissue and blood. Gliomas, especially low-grade, showed above-expected tissue-blood divergence; non-neoplastic patients showed below.

The J gene is TRBJ2-3, the V gene TRBV5-1; D is undetermined. The source of this sequence is a human donor with low-grade glioma or glioblastoma, undergoing nonglioma brain surgery, or in good health (not recorded which). Input material: glioma tissue, nonneoplastic brain tissue, or PBMCs (not recorded which). Here the CDR3 reads CASSLSALSTDTQYF. The CDR3 nucleotides are TGCGCCAGCAGCCTAAGTGCCCTCAGCACAGATACGCAGTATTTT.